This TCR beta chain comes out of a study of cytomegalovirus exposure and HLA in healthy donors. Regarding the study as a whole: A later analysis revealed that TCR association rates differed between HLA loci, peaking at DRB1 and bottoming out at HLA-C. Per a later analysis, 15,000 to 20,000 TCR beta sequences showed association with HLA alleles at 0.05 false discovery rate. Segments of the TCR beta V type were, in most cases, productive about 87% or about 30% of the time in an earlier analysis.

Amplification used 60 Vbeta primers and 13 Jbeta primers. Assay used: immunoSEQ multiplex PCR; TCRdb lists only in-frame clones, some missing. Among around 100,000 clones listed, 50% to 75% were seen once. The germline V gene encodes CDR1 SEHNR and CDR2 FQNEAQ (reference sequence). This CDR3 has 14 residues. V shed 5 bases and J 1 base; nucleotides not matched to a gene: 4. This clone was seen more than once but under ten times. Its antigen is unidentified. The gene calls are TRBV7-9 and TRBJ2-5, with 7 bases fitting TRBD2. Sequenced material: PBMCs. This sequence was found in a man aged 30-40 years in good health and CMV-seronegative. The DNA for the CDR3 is TGTGCCAGCAGCCGGGGGGATTTCCAAGAGACCCAGTACTTC. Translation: CASSRGDFQETQYF.